This entry describes one TCR beta chain. What it binds is not known. CDR1 is SGHDN and CDR2 is FVKESK in the germline V gene. Trimming pared 3 bases from V and 7 bases from J, leaving 13 bases between. The CDR3 spans 15 residues. This sample was taken from a study of shared clonotypes between healthy human individuals. On the study more broadly: CD4 naive cells filled three plates per donor, CD4 memory three, CD8 naive two and CD8 memory one. Study-wide results and limits: The study found lower generation probabilities in non-shared clonotypes than in those shared by all four donors.

Several immunoSEQ plates received, in even portions, the genomic DNA of each subset. TCRdb keeps only in-frame clones here, not all; method: immunoSEQ multiplex PCR. The sample shows about 2,500,000 clones, just over 90% of them seen only once. The sample consisted of naive CD4+ T cells sorted from blood. Sample subset: CD45RA+ positively selected. V usage is TRBV14 and J usage is TRBJ1-6, with a possible D match to TRBD1 (6 bases). This clonotype was sampled from a man between 18 and 35 years old in good health. Here the CDR3 reads CASSQGSGANSPLHF. CDR3 DNA sequence: TGTGCCAGCAGCCAGGGCTCGGGGGCGAATTCACCCCTCCACTTT.